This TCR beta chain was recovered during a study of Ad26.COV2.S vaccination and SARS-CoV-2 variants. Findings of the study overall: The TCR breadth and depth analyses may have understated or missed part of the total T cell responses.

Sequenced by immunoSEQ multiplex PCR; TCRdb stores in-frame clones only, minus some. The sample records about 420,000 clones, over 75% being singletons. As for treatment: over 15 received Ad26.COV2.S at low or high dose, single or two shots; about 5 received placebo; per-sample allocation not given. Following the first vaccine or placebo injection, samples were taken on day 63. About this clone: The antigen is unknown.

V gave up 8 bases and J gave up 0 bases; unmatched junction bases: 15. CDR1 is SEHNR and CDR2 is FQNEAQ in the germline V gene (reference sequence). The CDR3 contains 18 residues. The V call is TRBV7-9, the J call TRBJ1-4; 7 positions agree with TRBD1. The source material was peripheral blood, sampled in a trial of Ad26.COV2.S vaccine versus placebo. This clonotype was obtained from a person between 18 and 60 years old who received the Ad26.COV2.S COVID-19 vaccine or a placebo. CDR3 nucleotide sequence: TGTGCCAGCGGCGATACAGGGGTTTATACTACAACTAATGAAAAACTGTTTTTT. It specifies CASGDTGVYTTTNEKLFF.